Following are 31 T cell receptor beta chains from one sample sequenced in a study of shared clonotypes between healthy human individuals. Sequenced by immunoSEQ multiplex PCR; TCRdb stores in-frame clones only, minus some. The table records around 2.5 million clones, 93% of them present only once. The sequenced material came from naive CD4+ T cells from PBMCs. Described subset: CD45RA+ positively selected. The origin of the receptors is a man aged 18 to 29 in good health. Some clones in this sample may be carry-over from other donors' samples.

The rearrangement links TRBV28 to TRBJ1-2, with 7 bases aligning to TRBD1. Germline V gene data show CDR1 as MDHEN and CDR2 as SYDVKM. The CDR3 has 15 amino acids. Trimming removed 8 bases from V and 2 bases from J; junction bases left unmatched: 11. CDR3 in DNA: TGTGCCAGCTCCCTGGGGGGACAGATAAACTATGGCTACACCTTC. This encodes CASSLGGQINYGYTF.

The CDR3 coding sequence is TGTGCCAGCAGCCCAAGGACTAGCGGAAACACAGATACGCAGTATTTT. The encoded protein is CASSPRTSGNTDTQYF. The rearrangement links TRBV7-9 to TRBJ2-3; 10 nucleotides agree with TRBD2. After removal of 5 bases from V and 2 bases from J, the junction contained 7 bases not matched to a gene. The germline V gene has CDR1 SEHNR and CDR2 FQNEAQ (reference sequence). This CDR3 contains 16 residues.

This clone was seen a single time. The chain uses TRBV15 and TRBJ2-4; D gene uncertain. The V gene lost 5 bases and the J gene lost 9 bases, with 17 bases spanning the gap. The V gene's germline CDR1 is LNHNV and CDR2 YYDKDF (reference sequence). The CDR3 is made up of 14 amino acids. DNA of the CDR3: TGTGCCACCAGCCCCCGCGTAAAAGACGGCATTCAGTACTTC. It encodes CATSPRVKDGIQYF.

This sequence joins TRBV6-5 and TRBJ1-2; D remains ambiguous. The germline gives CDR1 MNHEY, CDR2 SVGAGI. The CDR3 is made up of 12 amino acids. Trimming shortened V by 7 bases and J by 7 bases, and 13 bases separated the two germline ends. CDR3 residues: CASKRAASGYTF. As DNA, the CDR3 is TGTGCCAGCAAGCGGGCCGCGAGTGGCTACACCTTC.

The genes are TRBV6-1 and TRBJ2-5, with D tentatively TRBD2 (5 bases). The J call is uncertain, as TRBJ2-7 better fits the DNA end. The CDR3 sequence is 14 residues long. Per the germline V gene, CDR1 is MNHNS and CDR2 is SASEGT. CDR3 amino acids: CASSEAGNLYEQYF. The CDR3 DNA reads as TGTGCCAGCAGTGAAGCCGGGAACCTATACGAGCAGTACTTC.

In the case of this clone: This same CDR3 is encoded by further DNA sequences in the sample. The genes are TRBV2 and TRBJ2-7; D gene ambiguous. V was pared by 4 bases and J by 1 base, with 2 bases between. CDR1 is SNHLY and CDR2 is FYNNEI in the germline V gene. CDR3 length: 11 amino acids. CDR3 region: CASSVSYEQYF. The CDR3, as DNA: TGTGCCAGCAGTGTTTCCTACGAGCAGTACTTC.

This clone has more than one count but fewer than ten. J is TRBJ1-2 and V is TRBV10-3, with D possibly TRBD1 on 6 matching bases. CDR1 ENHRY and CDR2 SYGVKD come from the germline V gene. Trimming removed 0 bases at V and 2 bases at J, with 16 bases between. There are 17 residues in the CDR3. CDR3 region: CAISESILSGQNYGYTF. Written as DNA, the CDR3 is TGTGCCATCAGTGAGTCGATCCTGAGTGGACAGAACTATGGCTACACCTTC.

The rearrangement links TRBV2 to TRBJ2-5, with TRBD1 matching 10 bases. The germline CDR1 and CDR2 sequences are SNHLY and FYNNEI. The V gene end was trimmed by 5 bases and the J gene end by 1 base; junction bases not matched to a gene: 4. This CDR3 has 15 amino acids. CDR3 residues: CASSLDRGGQETQYF. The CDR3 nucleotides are TGTGCCAGCAGTTTGGACAGGGGGGGCCAAGAGACCCAGTACTTC.

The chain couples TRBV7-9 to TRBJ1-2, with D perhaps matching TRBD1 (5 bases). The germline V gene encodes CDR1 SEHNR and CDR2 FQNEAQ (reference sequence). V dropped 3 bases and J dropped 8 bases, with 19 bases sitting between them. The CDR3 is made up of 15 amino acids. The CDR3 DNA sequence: TGTGCCAGCAGCTTCAGGGAAGGGACCGCCTCGGGCTACACCTTC. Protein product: CASSFREGTASGYTF.

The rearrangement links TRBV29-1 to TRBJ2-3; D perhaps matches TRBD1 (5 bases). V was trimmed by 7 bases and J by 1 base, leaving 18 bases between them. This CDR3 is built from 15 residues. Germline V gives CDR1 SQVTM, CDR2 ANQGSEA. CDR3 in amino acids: CSASGQGVGTDTQYF. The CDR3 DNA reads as TGCAGCGCCTCCGGGCAGGGCGTCGGCACAGATACGCAGTATTTT.

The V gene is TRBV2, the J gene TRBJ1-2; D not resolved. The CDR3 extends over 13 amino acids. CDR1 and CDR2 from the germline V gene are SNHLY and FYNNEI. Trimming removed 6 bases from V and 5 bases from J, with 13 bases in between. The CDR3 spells CASRSGLLYGYTF. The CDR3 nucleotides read TGTGCCAGCAGAAGCGGGTTACTTTATGGCTACACCTTC.

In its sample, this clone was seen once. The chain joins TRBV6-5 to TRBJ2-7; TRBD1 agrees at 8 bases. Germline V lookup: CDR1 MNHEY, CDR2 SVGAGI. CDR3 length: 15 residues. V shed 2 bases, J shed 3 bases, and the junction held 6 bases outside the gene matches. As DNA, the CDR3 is TGTGCCAGCAGTTACCGGGACAGGCCATACTACGAGCAGTACTTC. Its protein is CASSYRDRPYYEQYF.

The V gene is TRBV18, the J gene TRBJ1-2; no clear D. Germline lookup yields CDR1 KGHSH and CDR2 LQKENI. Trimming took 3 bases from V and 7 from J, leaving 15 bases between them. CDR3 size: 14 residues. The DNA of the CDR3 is TGTGCCAGCTCACCGCCGGGCAGCGACCTTGGCTACACCTTC. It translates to CASSPPGSDLGYTF.

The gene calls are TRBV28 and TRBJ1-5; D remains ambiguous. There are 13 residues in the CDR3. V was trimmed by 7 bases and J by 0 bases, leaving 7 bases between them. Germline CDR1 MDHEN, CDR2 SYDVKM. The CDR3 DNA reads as TGTGCCAGCAATGGGTATAGCAATCAGCCCCAGCATTTT. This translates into CASNGYSNQPQHF.

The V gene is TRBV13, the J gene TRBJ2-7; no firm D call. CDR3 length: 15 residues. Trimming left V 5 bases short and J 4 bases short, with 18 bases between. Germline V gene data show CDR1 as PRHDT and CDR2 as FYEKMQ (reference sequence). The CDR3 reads CASSPRSRLGYEQYF. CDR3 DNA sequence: TGTGCCAGCAGCCCCCGGTCCAGGTTAGGGTACGAGCAGTACTTC.

The CDR3 spells CASSYKGLAGVGQYF. CDR3 nucleotides: TGTGCCAGCAGTTACAAGGGACTAGCGGGAGTAGGGCAGTACTTC. The J gene is TRBJ2-7, the V gene TRBV6-6; 14 bases are shared with TRBD2. From germline, CDR1 is MNHNY and CDR2 SVGAGI (reference sequence). After removal of 2 bases from V and 9 bases from J, the junction contained 6 bases not matched to a gene. The CDR3 has 15 residues.

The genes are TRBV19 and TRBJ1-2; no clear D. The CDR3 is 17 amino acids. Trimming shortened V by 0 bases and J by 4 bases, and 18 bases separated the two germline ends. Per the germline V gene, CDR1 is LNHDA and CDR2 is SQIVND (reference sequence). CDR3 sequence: CASSIEGEVGISYGYTF. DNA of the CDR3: TGTGCCAGTAGTATAGAGGGTGAGGTCGGAATATCCTATGGCTACACCTTC.

The CDR3 loop is CASKSPGSDTQYF. The CDR3 DNA reads as TGTGCCAGCAAGAGCCCCGGGTCCGATACGCAGTATTTT. The gene calls are TRBV2 and TRBJ2-3; D gene unclear. CDR1 SNHLY and CDR2 FYNNEI come from the germline V gene. The V end was cut by 7 bases, the J end by 6 bases, with 14 bases between. The CDR3 is 13 amino acids.

The CDR3 DNA follows: TGTGCCAGCAGCGCAAACTCCTACAATGAGCAGTTCTTC. Translated: CASSANSYNEQFF. The J gene is TRBJ2-1, the V gene TRBV7-3, with unresolved D. From germline, CDR1 is SGHTA and CDR2 FQGTGA. V gave up 5 bases and J gave up 0 bases, with 5 bases separating them. The CDR3 consists of 13 residues.

CDR3 protein: CASSLVLAGGGDTQYF. The CDR3 DNA follows: TGTGCCAGCAGCTTAGTGCTAGCGGGAGGGGGGGATACGCAGTATTTT. V and J are TRBV7-9 and TRBJ2-3; 12 nucleotides agree with TRBD2. Germline V CDR1 and CDR2: SEHNR, FQNEAQ (reference sequence). The CDR3 runs to 16 residues. Trimming removed 1 base from V and 6 bases from J; junction bases left unmatched: 5.

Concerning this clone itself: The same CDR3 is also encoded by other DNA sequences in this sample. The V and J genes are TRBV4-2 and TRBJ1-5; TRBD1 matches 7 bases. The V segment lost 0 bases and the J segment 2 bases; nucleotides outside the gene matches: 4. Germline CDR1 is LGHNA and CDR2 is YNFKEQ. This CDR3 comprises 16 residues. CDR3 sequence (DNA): TGTGCCAGCAGCCAAGATAGACAGGGTGGCAATCAGCCCCAGCATTTT. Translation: CASSQDRQGGNQPQHF.

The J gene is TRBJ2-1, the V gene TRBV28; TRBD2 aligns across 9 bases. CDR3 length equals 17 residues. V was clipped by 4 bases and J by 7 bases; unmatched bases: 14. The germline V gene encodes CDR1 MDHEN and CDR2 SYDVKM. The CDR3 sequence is CASSSIPGLAIVNEQFF. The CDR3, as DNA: TGTGCCAGCAGTTCGATCCCGGGACTAGCAATTGTGAATGAGCAGTTCTTC.

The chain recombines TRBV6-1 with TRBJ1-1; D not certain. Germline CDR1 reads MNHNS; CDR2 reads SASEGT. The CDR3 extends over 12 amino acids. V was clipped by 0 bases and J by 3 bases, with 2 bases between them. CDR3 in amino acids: CASSEADTEAFF. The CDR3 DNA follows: TGTGCCAGCAGTGAAGCGGACACTGAAGCTTTCTTT.

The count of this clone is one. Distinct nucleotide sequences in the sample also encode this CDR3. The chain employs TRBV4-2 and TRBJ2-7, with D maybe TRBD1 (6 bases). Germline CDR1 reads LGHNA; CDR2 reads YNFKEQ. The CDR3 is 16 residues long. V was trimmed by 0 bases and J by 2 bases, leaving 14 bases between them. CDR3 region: CASSQEGTGTPYEQYF. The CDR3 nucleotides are TGTGCCAGCAGCCAAGAGGGAACAGGGACCCCCTACGAGCAGTACTTC.

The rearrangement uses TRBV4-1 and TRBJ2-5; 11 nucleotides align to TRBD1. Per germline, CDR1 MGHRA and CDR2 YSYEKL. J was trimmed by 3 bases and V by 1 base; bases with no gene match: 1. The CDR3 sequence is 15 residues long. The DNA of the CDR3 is TGCGCCAGCAGCCAAGGGGACAGGGGGGAAGAGACCCAGTACTTC. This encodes CASSQGDRGEETQYF.

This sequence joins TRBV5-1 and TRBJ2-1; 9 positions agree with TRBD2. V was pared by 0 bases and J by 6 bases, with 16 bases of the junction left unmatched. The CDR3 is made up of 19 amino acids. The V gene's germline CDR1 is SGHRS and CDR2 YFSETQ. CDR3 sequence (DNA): TGCGCCAGCAGCTTGGACCTAGCGGGAAGGGCCAAAGCTGTCAATGAGCAGTTCTTC. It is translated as CASSLDLAGRAKAVNEQFF.

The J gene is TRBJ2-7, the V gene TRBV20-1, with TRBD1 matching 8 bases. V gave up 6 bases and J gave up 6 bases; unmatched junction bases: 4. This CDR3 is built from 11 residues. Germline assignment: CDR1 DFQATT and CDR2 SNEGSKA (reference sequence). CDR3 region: CSATGVAEQYF. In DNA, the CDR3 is TGCAGTGCGACAGGGGTGGCCGAGCAGTACTTC.

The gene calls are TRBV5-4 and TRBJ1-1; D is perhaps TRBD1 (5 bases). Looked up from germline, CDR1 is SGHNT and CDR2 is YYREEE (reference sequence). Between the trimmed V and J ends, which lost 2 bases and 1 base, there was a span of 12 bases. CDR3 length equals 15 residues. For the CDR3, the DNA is TGTGCCAGCAGCTTTGACCGGGACGGGAACACTGAAGCTTTCTTT. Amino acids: CASSFDRDGNTEAFF. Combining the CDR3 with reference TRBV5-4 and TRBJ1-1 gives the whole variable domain ETGVTQSPTHLIKTRGQQVTLRCSSQSGHNTVSWYQQALGQGPQFIFQYYREEENGRGNFPPRFSGLQFPNYSSELNVNALELDDSALYLCASSFDRDGNTEAFFGQGTRLTVV.

The CDR3 spells CATSRENRATGELFF. In DNA, the CDR3 is TGTGCCACCAGCAGAGAAAACAGGGCCACCGGGGAGCTGTTTTTT. This chain connects TRBV15 to TRBJ2-2, with D possibly TRBD1 on 6 matching bases. CDR1 LNHNV and CDR2 YYDKDF come from the germline V gene (reference sequence). The germline V and J ends were trimmed by 0 bases and 4 bases, with 9 bases remaining between them. The length of the CDR3 is 15 residues.

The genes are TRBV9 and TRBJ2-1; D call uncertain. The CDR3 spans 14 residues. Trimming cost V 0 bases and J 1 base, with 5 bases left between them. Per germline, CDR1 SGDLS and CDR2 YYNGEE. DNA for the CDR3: TGTGCCAGCAGCGTAGAGAGATCCTACAATGAGCAGTTCTTC. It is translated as CASSVERSYNEQFF.

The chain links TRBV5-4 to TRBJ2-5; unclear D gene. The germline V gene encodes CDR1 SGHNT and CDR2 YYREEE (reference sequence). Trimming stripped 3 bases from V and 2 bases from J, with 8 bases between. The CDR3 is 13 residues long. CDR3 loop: CASSSTEQETQYF. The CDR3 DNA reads TGTGCCAGCAGCTCGACGGAACAAGAGACCCAGTACTTC.